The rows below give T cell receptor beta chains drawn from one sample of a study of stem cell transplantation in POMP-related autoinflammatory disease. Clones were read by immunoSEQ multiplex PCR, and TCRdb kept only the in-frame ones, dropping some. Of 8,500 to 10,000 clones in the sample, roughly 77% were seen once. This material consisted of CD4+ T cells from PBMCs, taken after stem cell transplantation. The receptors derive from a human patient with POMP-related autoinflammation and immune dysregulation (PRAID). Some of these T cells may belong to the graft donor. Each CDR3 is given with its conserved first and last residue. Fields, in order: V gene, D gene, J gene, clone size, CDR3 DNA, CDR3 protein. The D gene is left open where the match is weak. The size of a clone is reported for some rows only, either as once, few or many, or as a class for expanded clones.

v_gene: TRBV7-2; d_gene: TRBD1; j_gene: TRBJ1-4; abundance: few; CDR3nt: TGTGCCAGCAGCTTAGGGACAGGGCGCAGTGAAAAACTGTTTTTT; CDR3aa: CASSLGTGRSEKLFF
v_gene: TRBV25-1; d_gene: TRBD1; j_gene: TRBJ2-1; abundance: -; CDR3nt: TGTGCCAGCAGTGTTACAGGGGGCAATGAGCAGTTCTTC; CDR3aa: CASSVTGGNEQFF
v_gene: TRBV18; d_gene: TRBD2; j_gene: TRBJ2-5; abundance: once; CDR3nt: TGTGCCAGCTCACCCCCCCGGGGGGTCCAAGAGACCCAGTACTTC; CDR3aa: CASSPPRGVQETQYF
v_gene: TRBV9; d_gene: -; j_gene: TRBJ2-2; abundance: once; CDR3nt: TGTGCCAGCAGCGTAGTTGTCACCGGGGAGCTGTTTTTT; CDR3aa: CASSVVVTGELFF
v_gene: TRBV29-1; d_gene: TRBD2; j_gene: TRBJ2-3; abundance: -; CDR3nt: TGCAGCGTTGGCCGGGGGGGGACAGATACGCAGTATTTT; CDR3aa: CSVGRGGTDTQYF
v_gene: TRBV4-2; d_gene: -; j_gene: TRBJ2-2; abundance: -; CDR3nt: TGTGCCAGCACCTTTGGCGGGAAAACCGGGGAGCTGTTTTTT; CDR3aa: CASTFGGKTGELFF
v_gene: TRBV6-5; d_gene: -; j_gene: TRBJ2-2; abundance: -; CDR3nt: TGTGCCAGCAGTTACGGCAGCGCGTCGAACACCGGGGAGCTGTTTTTT; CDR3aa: CASSYGSASNTGELFF
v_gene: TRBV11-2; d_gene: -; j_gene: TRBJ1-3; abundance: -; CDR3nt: TGTGCCAGCAGCTTAAACGGGGGGTCTGGAAACACCATATATTTT; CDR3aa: CASSLNGGSGNTIYF
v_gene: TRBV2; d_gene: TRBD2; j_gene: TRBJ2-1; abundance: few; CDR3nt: TGTGCCAGCAGTGGTAACGGCGGGGGTGACAATCGGCAGTTCTTC; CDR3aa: CASSGNGGGDNRQFF
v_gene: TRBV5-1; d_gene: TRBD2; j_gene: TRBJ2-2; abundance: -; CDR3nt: TGCGCCAGCAGCACAGCTAGCGGGAGGGCCTCCGGGGAGCTGTTTTTT; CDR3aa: CASSTASGRASGELFF
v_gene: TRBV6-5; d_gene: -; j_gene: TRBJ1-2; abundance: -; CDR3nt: TGTGCCAGCAGTTACAGAACCACTGGCTATGGCTACACCTTC; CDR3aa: CASSYRTTGYGYTF
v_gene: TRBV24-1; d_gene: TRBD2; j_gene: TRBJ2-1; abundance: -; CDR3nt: TGTGCCACCAGTGATTGGGTGGGACTAGCGGACAATGAGCAGTTCTTC; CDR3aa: CATSDWVGLADNEQFF
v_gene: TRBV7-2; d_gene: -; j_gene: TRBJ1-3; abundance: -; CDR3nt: TGTGCCAGCAGCCCTCAGCTCTCTGGAAACACCATATATTTT; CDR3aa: CASSPQLSGNTIYF
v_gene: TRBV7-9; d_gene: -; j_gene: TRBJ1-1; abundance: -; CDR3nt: TGTGCCAGCAGCTTAGTAGGTAGGAACACTGAAGCTTTCTTT; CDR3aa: CASSLVGRNTEAFF
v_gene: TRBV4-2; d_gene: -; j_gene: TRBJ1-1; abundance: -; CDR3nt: TGTGCCAGCAGCCCGGATAGCAGGGCTGAAGCTTTCTTT; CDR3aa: CASSPDSRAEAFF
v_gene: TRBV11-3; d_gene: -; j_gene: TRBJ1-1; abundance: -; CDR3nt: TGTGCCAGCAGCTTAGAGGAGAACACTGAAGCTTTCTTT; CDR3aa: CASSLEENTEAFF
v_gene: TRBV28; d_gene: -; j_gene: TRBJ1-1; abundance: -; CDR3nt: TGTGCCAGCAGTTCACAGAAAGCTTTCTTT; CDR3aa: CASSSQKAFF
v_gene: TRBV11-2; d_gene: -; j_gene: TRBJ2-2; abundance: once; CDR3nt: TGTGCCAGCACCTCACTGACCGGGGAGCTGTTTTTT; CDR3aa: CASTSLTGELFF
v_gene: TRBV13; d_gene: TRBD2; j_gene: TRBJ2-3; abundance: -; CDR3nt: TGTGCCAGCAGCGTCCGGAGGGGTAGCGGGAGGGTCACAGATACGCAGTATTTT; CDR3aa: CASSVRRGSGRVTDTQYF
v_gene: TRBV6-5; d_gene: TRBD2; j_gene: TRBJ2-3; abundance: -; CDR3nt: TGTGCCAGCGGTCAGGCGGGGGGAGATACGCAGTATTTT; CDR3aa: CASGQAGGDTQYF
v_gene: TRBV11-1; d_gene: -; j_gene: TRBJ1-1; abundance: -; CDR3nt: TGTGCCAGCCGGGGTTGGGGAACTGAAGCTTTCTTT; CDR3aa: CASRGWGTEAFF
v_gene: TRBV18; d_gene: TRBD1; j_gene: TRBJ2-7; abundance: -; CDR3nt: TGTGCCAGCTCACCCCAACGAGGGACAGGAGTGGAAACCTACGAGCAGTACTTC; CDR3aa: CASSPQRGTGVETYEQYF
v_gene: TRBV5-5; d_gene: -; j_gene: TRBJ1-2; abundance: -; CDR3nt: TGTGCCAGCAGCCCCGACTTATACTATGGCTACACCTTC; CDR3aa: CASSPDLYYGYTF
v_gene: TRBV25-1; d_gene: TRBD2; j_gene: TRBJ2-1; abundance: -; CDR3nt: TGTGCCAGCAGTGACGGAGCGGGAGCCGTCCGGGAGCAGTTCTTC; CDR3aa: CASSDGAGAVREQFF
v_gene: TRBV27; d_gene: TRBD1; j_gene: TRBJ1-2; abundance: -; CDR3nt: TGTGCCAGCAGCCAGGGGGCCGGCTATGGCTACACCTTC; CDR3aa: CASSQGAGYGYTF
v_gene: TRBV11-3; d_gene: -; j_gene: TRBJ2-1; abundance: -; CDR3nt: TGTGCCAGCAGCTTTATCAATGAGCAGTTCTTC; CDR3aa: CASSFINEQFF
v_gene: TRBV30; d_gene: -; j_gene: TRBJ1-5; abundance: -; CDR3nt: TGTGCCTGGAGCGGGGACGGTAGCAATCAGCCCCAGCATTTT; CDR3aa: CAWSGDGSNQPQHF
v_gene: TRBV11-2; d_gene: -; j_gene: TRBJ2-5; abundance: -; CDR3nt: TGTGCCAGCAGCCTCGACAGATTCCAAGAGACCCAGTACTTC; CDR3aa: CASSLDRFQETQYF
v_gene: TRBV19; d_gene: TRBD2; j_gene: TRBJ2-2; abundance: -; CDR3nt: TGTGCCAGGAGGCCGCTAGCGGGAGGAGACACCGGGGAGCTGTTTTTT; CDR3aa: CARRPLAGGDTGELFF
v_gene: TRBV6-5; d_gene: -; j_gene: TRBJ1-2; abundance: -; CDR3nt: TGTGCCAGCAGTTACTCAGGGAACCTGGGCTATGGCTACACCTTC; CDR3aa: CASSYSGNLGYGYTF
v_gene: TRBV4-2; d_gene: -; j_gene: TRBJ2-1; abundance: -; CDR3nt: TGTGCCAGCAGCCCCGGTTATGGTCCCGGGAATGAGCAGTTCTTC; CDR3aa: CASSPGYGPGNEQFF
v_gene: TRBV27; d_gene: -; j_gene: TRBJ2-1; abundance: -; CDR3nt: TGTGCCAGCAGGGGGCGGGGCCTCAATGAGCAGTTCTTC; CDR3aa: CASRGRGLNEQFF
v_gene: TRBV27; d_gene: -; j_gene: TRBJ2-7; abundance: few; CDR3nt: TGTGCCAGCAGTACATTCGGAGCCGGTAAGGCCTACGAGCAGTACTTC; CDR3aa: CASSTFGAGKAYEQYF
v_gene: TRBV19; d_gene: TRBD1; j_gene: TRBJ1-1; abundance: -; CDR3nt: TGTGCCAGTAACATACAGGGGGCTTATGAAGCTTTCTTT; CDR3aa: CASNIQGAYEAFF
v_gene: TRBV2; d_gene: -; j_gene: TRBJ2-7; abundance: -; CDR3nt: TGTGCCAGCATGGGGTCCTACGAGCAGTACTTC; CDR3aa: CASMGSYEQYF
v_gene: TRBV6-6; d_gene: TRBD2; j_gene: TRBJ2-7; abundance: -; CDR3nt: TGTGCCAGCAGTGAGCGGGACTCCTACGAGCAGTACTTC; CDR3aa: CASSERDSYEQYF
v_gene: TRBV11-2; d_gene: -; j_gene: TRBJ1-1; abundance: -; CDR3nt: TGTGCCAGCAGATCCCCTAGGAACACTGAAGCTTTCTTT; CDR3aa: CASRSPRNTEAFF
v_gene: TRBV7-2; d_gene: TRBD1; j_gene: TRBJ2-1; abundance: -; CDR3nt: TGTGCCAGCAGCCTCGACAGGGCTGCCTACAATGAGCAGTTCTTC; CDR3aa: CASSLDRAAYNEQFF
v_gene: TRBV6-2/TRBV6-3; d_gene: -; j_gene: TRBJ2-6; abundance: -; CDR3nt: TGTGCCAGCAGCGACGGGGGATACTCTGGGGCCAACGTCCTGACTTTC; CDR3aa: CASSDGGYSGANVLTF
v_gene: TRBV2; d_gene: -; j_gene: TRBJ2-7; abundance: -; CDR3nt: TGTGCCAGCACTGGAAACACACCTTACAATTCCTACGAGCAGTACTTC; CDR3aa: CASTGNTPYNSYEQYF
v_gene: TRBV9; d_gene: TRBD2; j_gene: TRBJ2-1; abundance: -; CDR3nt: TGTGCCAGCAGCCCCCGAGGGGGTAGCGGGACCTACAATGAGCAGTTCTTC; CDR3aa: CASSPRGGSGTYNEQFF
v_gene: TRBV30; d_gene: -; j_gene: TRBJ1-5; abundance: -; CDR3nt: TGTGCCTGGAGTCTCGGGAGCAATCAGCCCCAGCATTTT; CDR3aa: CAWSLGSNQPQHF
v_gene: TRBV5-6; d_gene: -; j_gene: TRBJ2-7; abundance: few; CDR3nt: TGTGCCAGCAGCTTTGGGGGTCCGGAGCAGTACTTC; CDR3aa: CASSFGGPEQYF
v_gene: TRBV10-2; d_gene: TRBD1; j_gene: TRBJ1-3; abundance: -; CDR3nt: TGCGCCAGCAGCGACAGGGGTGGAAACACCATATATTTT; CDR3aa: CASSDRGGNTIYF
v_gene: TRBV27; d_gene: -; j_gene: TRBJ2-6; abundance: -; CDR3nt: TGTGCCAGCAGTTTATTAGGCAGGGGTCGGTCTGGGGCCAACGTCCTGACTTTC; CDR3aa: CASSLLGRGRSGANVLTF
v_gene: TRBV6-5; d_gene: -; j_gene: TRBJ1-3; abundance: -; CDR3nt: TGTGCCAGCAGTTACGGGAGCTCTGGAAACACCATATATTTT; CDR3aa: CASSYGSSGNTIYF
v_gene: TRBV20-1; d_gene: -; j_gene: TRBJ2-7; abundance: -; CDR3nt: TGCAGTGCTAGAGTTAGCTACGAGCAGTACTTC; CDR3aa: CSARVSYEQYF
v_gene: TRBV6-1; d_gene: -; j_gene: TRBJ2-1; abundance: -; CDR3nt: TGTGCCAGCAGTGATAAGGGATGGAATGAGCAGTTCTTC; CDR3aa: CASSDKGWNEQFF
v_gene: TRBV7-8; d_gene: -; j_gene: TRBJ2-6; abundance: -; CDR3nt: TGTGCCAGCAGGGTTACTGGGGCCAACGTCCTGACTTTC; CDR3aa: CASRVTGANVLTF
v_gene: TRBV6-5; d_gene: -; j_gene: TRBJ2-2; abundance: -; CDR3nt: TGTGCCAGCAGTTACTCGGGACTGTCACTCCGGGAGCTGTTTTTT; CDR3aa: CASSYSGLSLRELFF
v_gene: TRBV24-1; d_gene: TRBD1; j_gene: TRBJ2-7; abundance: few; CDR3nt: TGTGCCACCAGTGATCACCCTGGACAGGGGCTCTACGAGCAGTACTTC; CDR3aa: CATSDHPGQGLYEQYF
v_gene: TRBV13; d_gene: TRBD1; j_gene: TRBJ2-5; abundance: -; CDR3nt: TGTGCCAGCAGCTTTACGCAGGGGGCGCGAGAGACCCAGTACTTC; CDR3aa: CASSFTQGARETQYF
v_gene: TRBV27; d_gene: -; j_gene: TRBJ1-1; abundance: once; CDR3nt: TGTGCCAGCAGTTTATATCCCCCCGGGACGGGGGGCACTGAAGCTTTCTTT; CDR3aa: CASSLYPPGTGGTEAFF
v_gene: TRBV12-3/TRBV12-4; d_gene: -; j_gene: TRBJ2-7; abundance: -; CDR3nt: TGTGCCAGCAGTTTGGGGTGGTTCGAGCAGTACTTC; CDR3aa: CASSLGWFEQYF
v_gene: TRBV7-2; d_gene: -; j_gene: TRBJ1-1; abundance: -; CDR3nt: TGTGCCAGCAGCTCACAGGGTCGGGTGGGTGCTTTCTTT; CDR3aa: CASSSQGRVGAFF
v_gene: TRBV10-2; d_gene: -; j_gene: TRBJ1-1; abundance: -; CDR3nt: TGCGCCAGCAACCAGGACGGGAACACTGAAGCTTTCTTT; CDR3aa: CASNQDGNTEAFF
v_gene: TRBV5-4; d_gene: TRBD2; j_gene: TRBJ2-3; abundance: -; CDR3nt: TGTGCCAGCAGCTTGGTTGGGACTAGCGGGTTGGGGCCAGATACGCAGTATTTT; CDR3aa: CASSLVGTSGLGPDTQYF